This entry concerns a single T cell receptor (beta chain). Its cognate antigen is unknown. The sample belongs to a study of T cells in localized non-small cell lung cancer. Study-wide points: Adjacent lung exhibited a median of about 56 among the 100 most abundant tumor clones. Multi-region tumor sequencing was not done, so intratumor heterogeneity could not be excluded.

TCRdb's table, derived via immunoSEQ multiplex PCR, lists solely in-frame clones and lacks some. Among roughly 77,000 clones listed, around 90% were seen once. V was pared by 2 bases and J by 3 bases, with 3 bases of the junction left unmatched. CDR1 and CDR2 from the germline V gene are SGHVS and FQNEAQ. The CDR3 totals 14 residues. The material sequenced was peripheral blood, taken before any cancer treatment. This TCR derives from a woman aged 35 to 75 with stage I squamous cell lung carcinoma. V gene TRBV7-8 combines with J gene TRBJ2-7, with TRBD1 identical over 8 bases. CDR3 coding DNA: TGTGCCAGCAGCTTACGGACAGGGAACTACGAGCAGTACTTC. Its protein product is CASSLRTGNYEQYF.